This T cell receptor (beta chain) was documented in a study of pediatric ulcerative colitis. Study-wide findings and caveats: Substantially fewer templates came from two patients' blood samples. Repertoires came from total lymphocyte DNA, so rare subsets like regulatory T cells may be missed.

V was clipped by 1 base and J by 3 bases, with 6 bases between them. Germline CDR1 reads SEHNR; CDR2 reads FQNEAQ (reference sequence). The CDR3 covers 13 residues. Using immunoSEQ multiplex PCR, the repertoire was profiled, and TCRdb retains in-frame clones only, with some absent. Of approximately 60,000 clones in the sample, 86% were seen once. The blood sample was taken during the colonoscopy visit. Points on this clone: The antigen is undetermined.

The rearrangement uses TRBV7-9 and TRBJ2-5; D remains ambiguous. The sample taken for sequencing was blood. The sequence came from a boy aged 5-17 years with severe ulcerative colitis. The chain's CDR3 is CASSLEYEETQYF. Here the CDR3 DNA reads TGTGCCAGCAGCTTAGAGTATGAAGAGACCCAGTACTTC.